The 19 T cell receptor beta chains presented below share a single source sample, sequenced in a study of T cells in Graves' hyperthyroidism and ophthalmopathy. It was RNA transcripts that yielded the amplified TCR beta CDR3 regions. Primed by the HTBI set, a first-round RT-PCR was run on the TCR CDR3. TCRdb used MiXCR to reprocess the multiplex PCR reads, holding one entry per CDR3 protein. The sample records 500,000 to 600,000 distinct CDR3 sequences, around 43% being singletons. The sequenced sample was peripheral blood or thyroid tissue (not recorded which). All receptors derive from an adult woman with Graves' disease, either hyperthyroidism or ophthalmopathy (not recorded which).

Points on this clonotype: Because the CDR3 is missing its conserved closing phenylalanine or tryptophan, this is likely a read error. The V call is TRBV7-7, the J call TRBJ1-1; D is unresolved. The CDR3 runs 19 residues. Germline CDR1 and CDR2: SSHAT and FNYEAQ (reference sequence). The CDR3 reads CASSTRHEPGVTLWTEAFL. The CDR3, as DNA: TGTGCTAGCAGCACGAGACACGAACCCGGCGTGACTTTGTGGACTGAAGCTTTCCTT.

This clonotype was seen more than once but under ten times. This chain connects TRBV2 to TRBJ1-2, with 7 bases fitting TRBD1. The CDR3 sequence is 14 residues long. V was pared by 11 bases and J by 5 bases, with 14 bases of the junction left unmatched. CDR1 and CDR2 from the germline V gene are SNHLY and FYNNEI. As DNA, the CDR3 is TGTGCCTCACCGGGTGGGCAGGGGGTGTATGGCTACACCTTC. It is translated as CASPGGQGVYGYTF.

In its sample, this clonotype was seen many times. The chain has TRBV11-2 and TRBJ2-7; D is possibly TRBD2 (6 bases). From germline, CDR1 is SGHAT and CDR2 FQNNGV. The CDR3 runs to 15 residues. The V end was cut by 6 bases, the J end by 0 bases, with 15 bases between. CDR3: CASSSDYSSSYEQYF. The DNA for the CDR3 is TGTGCCAGCAGTTCGGACTACTCGAGCTCCTACGAGCAGTACTTC.

This rearrangement joins TRBV5-1 to TRBJ2-6; D unresolved. This CDR3 spans 14 amino acids. The ends were cut back, 3 bases at V and 1 base at J, with 5 bases in the middle. Germline V gene data show CDR1 as SGHRS and CDR2 as YFSETQ. The CDR3 region has the DNA TGCGCCAGCAGCTACGGTTCTGGGGCCAACGTCCTGACTTTC. Translating it yields CASSYGSGANVLTF.

The chain is built from TRBV20-1 and TRBJ2-7; D is unresolved. CDR1 DFQATT and CDR2 SNEGSKA come from the germline V gene (reference sequence). The CDR3 is 14 amino acids. V dropped 3 bases and J dropped 0 bases, with 12 bases sitting between them. The CDR3 loop is CSARGGNSSYEQYF. For the CDR3, the DNA is TGCAGTGCTAGGGGTGGGAACAGCTCCTACGAGCAGTACTTC.

This clonotype was found once. The chain carries TRBV5-1 and TRBJ2-2, with 7 bases matching TRBD2. Germline-derived CDR1 and CDR2 are SGHRS and YFSETQ. With V trimmed by 0 bases and J by 4 bases, 6 bases remained unmatched. CDR3 length equals 16 residues. CDR3 coding DNA: TGCGCCAGCAGCTTGGCCGCGGGAGCCCGCACCGGGGAGCTGTTTTTT. This gives the protein CASSLAAGARTGELFF.

The chain couples TRBV7-2 to TRBJ2-3, with TRBD2 matching 7 bases. CDR1 is SGHTA and CDR2 is FQGNSA in the germline V gene. V shed 7 bases, J shed 0 bases, and the junction held 7 bases outside the gene matches. The CDR3 consists of 15 residues. CDR3 DNA sequence: TGTGCCAGCAAACTAGCGAGAACTAGCACAGATACGCAGTATTTT. Translated: CASKLARTSTDTQYF.

The V gene is TRBV4-3, the J gene TRBJ1-1; TRBD1 might be the D (5 bases). V was trimmed by 5 bases and J by 4 bases, leaving 14 bases between them. Germline V gene sequence: CDR1 LGHNA, CDR2 YSLEER. There are 14 residues in the CDR3. The CDR3 loop reads CASSATQGSTEAFF. Written as DNA, the CDR3 is TGCGCCAGCAGCGCAACCCAGGGCAGCACTGAAGCTTTCTTT.

In its sample, this clonotype was seen once. The chain recombines TRBV12-3 or TRBV12-4 with TRBJ1-4; 9 bases match TRBD1. CDR3 length: 13 residues. V lost 5 bases and J lost 8; bases outside the gene matches: 3. The CDR3 loop reads CASSRDRGEKLFF. The CDR3 DNA reads as TGTGCCAGCAGTAGAGACAGGGGGGAAAAACTGTTTTTT.

The rearrangement links TRBV12-3 or TRBV12-4 to TRBJ2-3, with 7 bases aligning to TRBD2. After removal of 8 bases from V and 2 bases from J, the junction contained 7 bases not matched to a gene. The CDR3 is 14 amino acids. This CDR3 reads CASESRDYTDTQYF. The CDR3 region has the DNA TGTGCCAGCGAGTCCCGGGACTACACAGATACGCAGTATTTT.

The V gene is TRBV7-8, the J gene TRBJ2-2; perhaps TRBD2 as D (6 bases). Trimming shortened V by 5 bases and J by 10 bases, and 20 bases separated the two germline ends. The germline V gene has CDR1 SGHVS and CDR2 FQNEAQ. The CDR3 runs to 15 residues. CDR3 protein: CASSPRRDSAEELFF. In nucleotides, the CDR3 is TGTGCCAGCAGCCCCCGCCGGGACTCAGCAGAGGAGCTGTTTTTT.

This clonotype was seen once. This chain connects TRBV9 to TRBJ1-3; no reliable D call. CDR3 length: 13 amino acids. The ends were cut back, 0 bases at V and 7 bases at J, with 8 bases in the middle. Germline values: CDR1 SGDLS, CDR2 YYNGEE. The CDR3 DNA follows: TGTGCCAGCAGCGTAGGGGGTACGAACACCATATATTTT. Its protein product is CASSVGGTNTIYF.

The chain recombines TRBV28 with TRBJ2-5; perhaps TRBD1 as D (5 bases). Trimming shortened V by 6 bases and J by 5 bases, and 13 bases separated the two germline ends. From germline, CDR1 is MDHEN and CDR2 SYDVKM. This CDR3 comprises 13 residues. For the CDR3, the DNA is TGTGCCAGCAGAACCCAGGGTCGGGAGACCCAGTACTTC. Its translation is CASRTQGRETQYF.

This clonotype was picked up a small number of times. This sequence joins TRBV20-1 and TRBJ2-7; 9 bases agree with TRBD2. Germline V gene data show CDR1 as DFQATT and CDR2 as SNEGSKA (reference sequence). J lost 3 bases, V lost 3 bases, and 3 bases had no gene match. The CDR3 totals 13 residues. The CDR3 nucleotides are TGCAGTGCTAGCCAAGCGGGAGGCTACGAGCAGTACTTC. It yields the protein CSASQAGGYEQYF.

The V and J genes are TRBV6-5 and TRBJ1-1; maybe TRBD1 (5 bases). The CDR3 loop spans 15 amino acids. Looked up from germline, CDR1 is MNHEY and CDR2 is SVGAGI. The ends were cut back, 5 bases at V and 3 bases at J, with 16 bases in the middle. The CDR3 region is CASSEAEEGYTEAFF. The CDR3, as DNA: TGTGCCAGCAGTGAAGCGGAGGAGGGGTACACTGAAGCTTTCTTT.

In DNA, the CDR3 is TGTGCCAGCAGTCTACAGGGTCTTCTCGCCGGGGAGCTGTTTTTT. Protein sequence: CASSLQGLLAGELFF. V usage is TRBV12-3 or TRBV12-4 and J usage is TRBJ2-2, with a tentative D call TRBD1 (6 bases). V lost 5 bases and J lost 6, with 16 bases in between. This CDR3 contains 15 residues.

This clonotype occurred a few times. The chain has TRBV7-9 and TRBJ1-2; D remains ambiguous. The ends were cut back, 1 base at V and 3 bases at J, with 9 bases in the middle. Germline V gives CDR1 SEHNR, CDR2 FQNEAQ (reference sequence). The CDR3 covers 14 residues. CDR3 DNA: TGTGCCAGCAGCTTAGGTTCGAGGTACTATGGCTACACCTTC. Translating it yields CASSLGSRYYGYTF.

The V gene is TRBV10-2, the J gene TRBJ2-7; 8 bases match TRBD1. The CDR3 covers 18 residues. Trimming took 6 bases from V and 0 from J; bases not matched to a gene: 16. Germline CDR1 WSHSY, CDR2 SAAADI. The CDR3, as DNA: TGCGCCAGCAGCGGGACAGGACATTACAGCAGGAGCTCCTACGAGCAGTACTTC. The encoded protein is CASSGTGHYSRSSYEQYF.

This clonotype was seen ten or more times. The chain carries TRBV15 and TRBJ2-5; a weak D match, TRBD2 (5 bases). Between the trimmed V and J ends, which lost 0 bases and 3 bases, there was a span of 23 bases. Per the germline V gene, CDR1 is LNHNV and CDR2 is YYDKDF (reference sequence). CDR3 length equals 19 residues. The CDR3 nucleotides read TGTGCCACCAGCAGAGATACTTCATTCCGAGTCCCCGGGGAAGAGACCCAGTACTTC. As protein: CATSRDTSFRVPGEETQYF.